This passage covers 32 T cell receptor beta chains from one sample sequenced in a study of blood T cells in healthy people across ages. Together with a sample-barcoded 5' primer, a J-beta primer mix was included in a second PCR lasting about 6 to 12 cycles. Using its own MiXCR run on the 5' RACE reads, TCRdb lists one record per CDR3 protein. The table records 1.4 million to 1.5 million distinct CDR3 sequences, roughly 45% of them present only once. Sequenced sample: blood. The receptors shown here come from a woman under 30 in good health.

Here the CDR3 DNA reads TGCGCCAGCAGCTGGGCCGCGACTAGCGGAGATACGCAGTATTTT. It translates to CASSWAATSGDTQYF. This rearrangement joins TRBV5-1 to TRBJ2-3, with TRBD2 matching over 9 bases. V trimming: 3 bases; J trimming: 5 bases; junction bases outside the gene matches: 7. The CDR3 has 15 amino acids. Germline CDR1 SGHRS, CDR2 YFSETQ. Variable domain in full (rest from reference TRBV5-1 and TRBJ2-3): KAGVTQTPRYLIKTRGQQVTLSCSPISGHRSVSWYQQTPGQGLQFLFEYFSETQRNKGNFPGRFSGRQFSNSRSEMNVSTLELGDSALYLCASSWAATSGDTQYFGPGTRLTVL.

The rearrangement links TRBV7-6 to TRBJ2-1; 9 bases map to TRBD2. The CDR3 loop spans 16 amino acids. The ends lost 5 bases at V and 3 bases at J; junction bases unmatched: 8. Germline CDR1 SGHVS, CDR2 FNYEAQ. This chain's CDR3 is CASSTQAGGYYNEQFF. The CDR3 nucleotides are TGTGCCAGCAGCACCCAAGCGGGGGGCTACTACAATGAGCAGTTCTTC.

V gene TRBV4-1 combines with J gene TRBJ2-6, with D perhaps TRBD1 (5 bases). The length of the CDR3 is 16 residues. The V and J ends lost 2 bases and 2 bases respectively, with 10 bases between them. Germline V CDR1 and CDR2: MGHRA, YSYEKL. This CDR3 reads CASSQQSRAGANVLTF. Written as DNA, the CDR3 is TGCGCCAGCAGCCAACAGAGCAGGGCTGGGGCCAACGTCCTGACTTTC.

The V gene is TRBV2, the J gene TRBJ2-3; possibly TRBD2 for D (7 bases). With 6 bases removed from V and 0 bases from J, the gap between germline ends came to 16 bases. The CDR3 is 16 residues long. Germline CDR1 and CDR2: SNHLY and FYNNEI. CDR3: CASSPWGGLSTDTQYF. CDR3 coding DNA: TGTGCCAGCAGCCCCTGGGGGGGCCTGAGCACAGATACGCAGTATTTT. Based on the CDR3 plus reference TRBV2 and TRBJ2-3, the full variable domain is EPEVTQTPSHQVTQMGQEVILRCVPISNHLYFYWYRQILGQKVEFLVSFYNNEISEKSEIFDDQFSVERPDGSNFTLKIRSTKLEDSAMYFCASSPWGGLSTDTQYFGPGTRLTVL.

This clonotype turned up a few times. This chain connects TRBV2 to TRBJ2-1; 8 bases agree with TRBD1. The V and J ends lost 7 bases and 6 bases, in that order; junction bases with no gene match: 11. This CDR3 has 15 amino acids. Germline V gene sequence: CDR1 SNHLY, CDR2 FYNNEI. As DNA, the CDR3 is TGTGCCAGCACCCAGGGGGCGGACAATCTCAATGAGCAGTTCTTC. This encodes CASTQGADNLNEQFF.

Only a few counts were recorded for this clonotype. The chain employs TRBV3-1 and TRBJ2-3; D ambiguous. Germline lookup yields CDR1 LGHDT and CDR2 YNNKEL (reference sequence). The CDR3 runs to 13 residues. Trimming left V 4 bases short and J 9 bases short, with 14 bases between. The CDR3 region has the DNA TGTGCCAGCAGCCGGCGATCGATTCCCACGCAGTATTTT. Its protein is CASSRRSIPTQYF.

The V gene is TRBV15, the J gene TRBJ2-7, with D unclear. This CDR3 is built from 14 residues. The V gene's germline CDR1 is LNHNV and CDR2 YYDKDF (reference sequence). The ends were cut back, 0 bases at V and 6 bases at J, with 12 bases in the middle. CDR3 nucleotide sequence: TGTGCCACCAGCAGAGATCGTTGGCTCGGCGAGCAGTACTTC. Translation gives CATSRDRWLGEQYF.

J is TRBJ2-5 and V is TRBV3-1; 7 nucleotides agree with TRBD2. Germline V gives CDR1 LGHDT, CDR2 YNNKEL (reference sequence). The junction had 13 bases not matched to a gene; V was cut back by 4 bases and J by 8 bases. The CDR3 has 15 residues. CDR3 nucleotide sequence: TGTGCCAGCAGCCGAATAGCGGGCTACGCGAAAACCCAGTACTTC. Translating it yields CASSRIAGYAKTQYF.

The rearrangement joins TRBV7-9 to TRBJ2-1; 11 nucleotides align to TRBD2. The junction had 15 bases not matched to a gene; V was cut back by 5 bases and J by 9 bases. CDR3 length: 17 amino acids. Germline V gene sequence: CDR1 SEHNR, CDR2 FQNEAQ (reference sequence). The CDR3 bases are TGTGCCAGCAGCCACGGGACTAGCGGTAACCCGCGGGGTGAGCAGTTCTTC. The encoded protein is CASSHGTSGNPRGEQFF.

The chain joins TRBV20-1 to TRBJ2-7; TRBD2 agrees at 10 bases. Germline CDR1 reads DFQATT; CDR2 reads SNEGSKA (reference sequence). Trimming cost V 3 bases and J 7 bases; bases outside gene matches: 9. This CDR3 spans 14 amino acids. The CDR3 DNA follows: TGCAGTGCTAGCTGGACTAGCGGTTACAATGAGCAGTACTTC. Its translation: CSASWTSGYNEQYF.

This clonotype has more than one count but fewer than ten. The CDR3 is CASSLITMRVPETQYF. The CDR3, as DNA: TGTGCCAGCAGTTTAATCACCATGAGGGTCCCGGAGACCCAGTACTTC. This chain joins TRBV28 and TRBJ2-5; perhaps TRBD2 as D (5 bases). Between the trimmed V and J ends, which lost 2 bases and 5 bases, there was a span of 18 bases. This CDR3 is 16 amino acids long. The germline V gene encodes CDR1 MDHEN and CDR2 SYDVKM. Using reference TRBV28 and TRBJ2-5 for the parts outside the CDR3, the full variable domain is DVKVTQSSRYLVKRTGEKVFLECVQDMDHENMFWYRQDPGLGLRLIYFSYDVKMKEKGDIPEGYSVSREKKERFSLILESASTNQTSMYLCASSLITMRVPETQYFGPGTRLLVL.

The chain is built from TRBV5-5 and TRBJ2-4; TRBD1 matches at 10 bases. The tail of the sequence fits TRBJ2-7 better, so the J call may be wrong. Germline V lookup: CDR1 SGHKS, CDR2 YYEKEE (reference sequence). The CDR3 spans 15 residues. CDR3 sequence reads: CASSWGQGPSYEQYF. CDR3 nucleotide sequence: TGTGCCAGCAGCTGGGGACAGGGGCCCTCCTACGAGCAGTACTTC.

The genes are TRBV28 and TRBJ1-1, with D possibly being TRBD1 (5 bases). The CDR3 contains 14 residues. The V end was cut by 3 bases, the J end by 7 bases, with 15 bases between. CDR1 is MDHEN and CDR2 is SYDVKM in the germline V gene. The CDR3: CASSFWGSGLEAFF. For the CDR3, the DNA is TGTGCCAGCAGTTTCTGGGGGAGCGGACTTGAAGCTTTCTTT.

The V and J genes are TRBV20-1 and TRBJ2-3, with D tentatively TRBD2 (6 bases). The CDR3 sequence is 13 residues long. The germline V gene has CDR1 DFQATT and CDR2 SNEGSKA (reference sequence). V lost 6 bases, J lost 3 bases, and 13 bases lay in between. The DNA for the CDR3 is TGCAGTGCAGTGAGCGGGCCGACAGATACGCAGTATTTT. Its protein product is CSAVSGPTDTQYF.

This clonotype has only a few counts. The chain is built from TRBV10-3 and TRBJ2-1, with a weak D call TRBD2 (6 bases). CDR3 size: 14 residues. Looked up from germline, CDR1 is ENHRY and CDR2 is SYGVKD. Trimming shortened V by 4 bases and J by 6 bases, and 13 bases separated the two germline ends. For the CDR3, the DNA is TGTGCCATCAGTGGCGGACTAAGGGGCAATGAGCAGTTCTTC. Amino acid sequence: CAISGGLRGNEQFF.

This sequence joins TRBV4-3 and TRBJ2-6; tentatively, D is TRBD1 (5 bases). V gave up 0 bases and J gave up 0 bases, with 6 bases separating them. The germline V gene has CDR1 LGHNA and CDR2 YSLEER. The CDR3 is 16 amino acids. This chain's CDR3 is CASSQDQGSGANVLTF. CDR3 DNA: TGCGCCAGCAGCCAAGATCAGGGCTCTGGGGCCAACGTCCTGACTTTC.

The sample holds a few counts of this clonotype. The chain employs TRBV20-1 and TRBJ2-3; D is unresolved. CDR1 and CDR2 from the germline V gene are DFQATT and SNEGSKA (reference sequence). This CDR3 is 13 amino acids long. V lost 1 base, J lost 0 bases, and 5 bases lay in between. The CDR3 nucleotides are TGCAGTGCTAGAGGGATGAGCACAGATACGCAGTATTTT. This translates into CSARGMSTDTQYF.

This clonotype was seen only a few times. V is TRBV29-1 and J is TRBJ2-2, with a possible D match to TRBD1 (5 bases). This CDR3 has 13 residues. Trimming removed 5 bases at V and 3 bases at J, with 10 bases between. Germline values: CDR1 SQVTM, CDR2 ANQGSEA. CDR3 loop: CSVPRQYTGELFF. The CDR3 DNA is TGCAGCGTTCCTCGACAGTACACCGGGGAGCTGTTTTTT.

This clonotype showed up just a few times. This chain links TRBV29-1 with TRBJ1-2, with 8 bases fitting TRBD1. The CDR3 covers 15 residues. Germline CDR1 is SQVTM and CDR2 is ANQGSEA. Trimming took 4 bases from V and 2 from J; bases not matched to a gene: 9. Here the CDR3 reads CSVGGGQGGNYGYTF. The CDR3, as DNA: TGCAGCGTTGGGGGTGGACAGGGTGGGAACTATGGCTACACCTTC.

The rearrangement links TRBV2 to TRBJ1-2; D perhaps matches TRBD1 (5 bases). CDR1 and CDR2 from the germline V gene are SNHLY and FYNNEI. This CDR3 region has 13 residues. V was cut by 3 bases and J by 11 bases, with 16 bases left in between. The CDR3 sequence: CASSEGQGIRYTF. The CDR3 coding sequence is TGTGCCAGCAGTGAGGGTCAGGGAATCAGGTACACCTTC.

The chain has TRBV24-1 and TRBJ2-3; D may be TRBD1 (6 bases). CDR1 KGHDR and CDR2 SFDVKD come from the germline V gene. The V and J ends lost 4 bases and 6 bases respectively, with 13 bases between them. The CDR3 sequence is 14 residues long. The CDR3 protein is CATSESTGGDTQYF. CDR3 DNA sequence: TGTGCCACCAGTGAGTCGACAGGTGGGGATACGCAGTATTTT.

This clonotype was observed a handful of times. The chain links TRBV7-8 to TRBJ1-2; no clear D gene. CDR3 size: 13 residues. V lost 6 bases and J lost 4, with 12 bases in between. Germline V lookup: CDR1 SGHVS, CDR2 FQNEAQ. This chain's CDR3 is CASSSKGSYGYTF. CDR3 nucleotide sequence: TGTGCCAGCAGTAGTAAGGGATCCTATGGCTACACCTTC. Using reference TRBV7-8 and TRBJ1-2 for the parts outside the CDR3, the full variable domain is GAGVSQSPRYKVAKRGQDVALRCDPISGHVSLFWYQQALGQGPEFLTYFQNEAQLDKSGLPSDRFFAERPEGSVSTLKIQRTQQEDSAVYLCASSSKGSYGYTFGSGTRLTVV.

Remarks on this clonotype: This sequence may be a read error, since a much larger clone differs from it by one base. The chain carries TRBV6-2 or TRBV6-3 and TRBJ2-7; a possible D gene is TRBD1 (5 bases). V shed 5 bases and J shed 3 bases, with 14 bases lying between them. Germline V gives CDR1 MNHEY, CDR2 SVGEGT. This CDR3 has 14 amino acids. The CDR3 loop reads CASSVGQGFYEQYF. The CDR3 coding sequence is TGTGCCAGCAGTGTCGGCCAGGGTTTCTACGAGCAGTACTTC.

The genes are TRBV6-6 and TRBJ1-3; perhaps TRBD1 as D (5 bases). CDR1 and CDR2 (germline): MNHNY, SVGAGI (reference sequence). This CDR3 contains 16 residues. V was shortened by 5 bases and J by 0 bases, with 14 bases between the two germline ends. The CDR3 loop is CASSDRGPDSGNTIYF. For the CDR3, the DNA is TGTGCCAGCAGTGACCGGGGACCCGACTCTGGAAACACCATATATTTT.

This clonotype was observed a few times. The chain recombines TRBV12-3 or TRBV12-4 with TRBJ2-3; 11 bases align to TRBD2. CDR3 size: 18 residues. After removal of 8 bases from V and 2 bases from J, the junction contained 15 bases not matched to a gene. In nucleotides, the CDR3 is TGTGCCAGCCTTCAGCCCCTACTAGCGGGGGACCTCACAGATACGCAGTATTTT. It codes for CASLQPLLAGDLTDTQYF.

V and J are TRBV30 and TRBJ2-1; perhaps TRBD2 as D (6 bases). V lost 2 bases and J 8 bases, leaving 7 bases between the germline ends. CDR3 length: 11 amino acids. Germline V lookup: CDR1 GTSNPN, CDR2 SVGIG (reference sequence). This CDR3 reads CAWSRRDEQFF. The CDR3 DNA is TGTGCCTGGAGTCGGAGGGATGAGCAGTTCTTC.

The chain carries TRBV6-6 and TRBJ2-1, with 10 bases fitting TRBD2. Unmatched junction bases numbered 15, after V lost 7 bases and J lost 9 bases. Germline V gene lookup returns CDR1 MNHNY and CDR2 SVGAGI (reference sequence). The CDR3 has 16 amino acids. The CDR3 nucleotides read TGTGCCAGCACCACGGAGCGAGCGGGGGGGCCGGGTGAGCAGTTCTTC. Residues: CASTTERAGGPGEQFF.

This clonotype was seen more than once but under ten times. V is TRBV7-9 and J is TRBJ2-7; a possible D gene is TRBD1 (6 bases). The ends were cut back, 7 bases at V and 3 bases at J, with 10 bases in the middle. The CDR3 has 12 amino acids. Germline CDR1 is SEHNR and CDR2 is FQNEAQ (reference sequence). The DNA of the CDR3 is TGTGCCAGCACAGGGGATTTCTACGAGCAGTACTTC. It is translated as CASTGDFYEQYF. The variable domain in full, with the rest retrieved from reference TRBV7-9 and TRBJ2-7, is DTGVSQNPRHKITKRGQNVTFRCDPISEHNRLYWYRQTLGQGPEFLTYFQNEAQLEKSRLLSDRFSAERPKGSFSTLEIQRTEQGDSAMYLCASTGDFYEQYFGPGTRLTVT.

In its sample, this clonotype was seen a few times. J is TRBJ1-2 and V is TRBV24-1; D uncertain. The CDR3 runs to 12 residues. Trimming left V 6 bases short and J 6 bases short, with 10 bases between. Per germline, CDR1 KGHDR and CDR2 SFDVKD. The CDR3 DNA reads TGTGCCACCAGTTCTACCCGGGATGGCTACACCTTC. Translation: CATSSTRDGYTF.

This clonotype was picked up a small number of times. A much bigger clone sits one base away, suggesting this may be a read error. This chain uses TRBV10-2 with TRBJ2-5, with D possibly being TRBD2 (7 bases). In germline, CDR1 is WSHSY, CDR2 SAAADI. Trimming took 1 base from V and 11 from J, leaving 20 bases between them. The CDR3 covers 15 residues. CDR3 DNA sequence: TGCGCCAGCAGTGAGTTGGGGGGGGGCCAGTATGAGCAGTACTTC. Translating it yields CASSELGGGQYEQYF.

This rearrangement joins TRBV18 to TRBJ2-2, with D possibly matching TRBD1 (6 bases). Germline V gene sequence: CDR1 KGHSH, CDR2 LQKENI. The CDR3 contains 15 residues. The germline V and J ends were trimmed by 2 bases and 2 bases, with 9 bases remaining between them. The CDR3 sequence: CASSPKGHNTGELFF. The CDR3, as DNA: TGTGCCAGCTCACCAAAGGGACACAACACCGGGGAGCTGTTTTTT.

Comments on this clonotype: It may be a read error: a sequence one base away is much more abundant. V and J are TRBV12-3 or TRBV12-4 and TRBJ2-3; maybe TRBD2 (5 bases). This CDR3 is built from 13 residues. The CDR3 nucleotides are TGTGCCAGCTCGAGCGGTGGGTCAGATGCGCAGTATTTT. Protein: CASSSGGSDAQYF.